This T cell receptor (beta chain) emerged from a study of immune evolution from preneoplasia to lung adenocarcinoma (dated by TCRdb to about 2021). Concerning the study at large: HLA loss of heterozygosity was observed in approximately 7%, 15% and 30% of AIS, MIA and ADC lesions, respectively, and was not observed in any AAH lesions. The study combined immune gene expression, TCR sequencing and multiplex immunofluorescence to profile immune contexture across lung adenocarcinoma precursors and invasive adenocarcinoma. Resected precursor lesions (AAH, AIS, MIA) and invasive adenocarcinomas were each compared against paired morphologically normal lung tissue. The sample size was set by how many specimens were available, not by a prior power calculation. The immune data were integrated with whole exome sequencing and methylation data from the same cohort of nodules. The overall cohort comprised roughly 52 patients with pulmonary nodules who underwent surgical resection. TCR sequencing data came from roughly 51 patients. It was reported in the study that roughly 100 samples were used for TCR sequencing. POLYSOLVER was used to infer class I HLA alleles from exome data, and LOHHLA was used to detect allele-specific HLA loss. General conclusions and limits of the study: Normal lung had the highest top T cell clone frequencies, which appeared to decline progressively from AAH through AIS, MIA and invasive adenocarcinoma. Clonality was highest in normal lung, while later-stage lesions appeared to have lower clonality but higher T cell density and diversity. Compared with EGFR-mutant or double wild-type lesions, KRAS-mutant nodules had the highest T cell clonality. The findings were based on association rather than direct causation, and larger cohorts with long-term follow-up and longitudinal biopsies were deemed needed. All patients were from Japan and China, so applicability to Western populations was uncertain.

The patients had resection in Japan or China between the mid-2010s and the late 2010s. Two lung cancer pathologists independently confirmed the histologic diagnosis of each case on H&E slides. Premalignant or tumor cells were enriched for nucleic acid extraction by macro-dissection performed after pathologic assessment. FFPE tissue was used for DNA isolation with the AllPrep DNA/RNA FFPE Kit. Using the immunoSEQ hsTCRbeta Kit, TCR beta CDR3 regions were sequenced from DNA. The authors' pipeline ran thus. TCR sequencing data were analysed with the ImmunoSEQ Analyzer. T cell clonality was defined as 1 minus Pielou's evenness, calculated on productive rearrangements. The inverse Simpson index, applied to productive templates, was used to measure T cell diversity. T cell density was expressed as TCR beta template counts normalized to usable DNA, with usable DNA estimated by amplifying and sequencing housekeeping genes. TCR metrics were compared across histologic stages using two-sided Kruskal-Wallis tests. This is the immuneACCESS table as TCRdb keeps it, with only in-frame sequences that have V and J called. A part of the clones is gone; compared with another copy, unresolved V genes explain less than half, and the rest is unexplained. V, J and clone size reflect that table, while D and trimming were determined from the DNA. Here the sample has roughly 28,000 clones; about two thirds occur a single time. About 5.8% of the sample lies in the top ten.

About this clone: Which antigen it targets is not known. Base quality data are lacking; no much larger clone is found one base away.

From the germline V gene, CDR1 is SGHDT and CDR2 is YYEEEE. Between the V and J ends, shortened by 2 bases and 0 bases respectively, the junction contains 11 bases. The CDR3, from cysteine to phenylalanine, totals 16 residues. The sequence is cut down to CDR3 DNA, 48 bases in frame from base 1. This chain is built from TRBV5-6 and TRBJ1-4; the D gene cannot be resolved reliably. The sequence was collected from a person between 60 and 69 years old with invasive lung adenocarcinoma. Some clones in this sample may be carry-over from other donors' samples. Source material: FFPE invasive lung adenocarcinoma tissue. The label giving this sample's cell subset or site can be read as: frankly invasive lung adenocarcinoma (ADC). The CDR3: CASSLGPTATNEKLFF. In nucleotide form, the sequence is TGTGCCAGCAGCTTAGGGCCGACTGCAACTAATGAAAAACTGTTTTTT.